These 9 T cell receptor beta chains share one sample of origin, sequenced in a study of beta chain features in type 1 diabetes. Which antigens these TCRs recognize remains unknown. Overall study findings and caveats: All four CD4+ subsets of Type 1 diabetes patients contained TCRB CDR3s that were moderately but significantly shorter.

The entirety of the isolated RNA underwent reverse transcription, so expressed TCRB transcripts were sequenced. The method was immunoSEQ multiplex PCR; TCRdb's version includes in-frame clones alone and lacks a portion of them. The profile shows roughly 260,000 clones, over 20% of them singletons. Material for sequencing was naive CD4+ T cells from blood. The receptors derive from a woman in her thirties or forties with type 1 diabetes.

This clone came up a few times. The chain recombines TRBV29-1 with TRBJ2-1, with 10 bases identical to TRBD2. Germline values: CDR1 SQVTM, CDR2 ANQGSEA. CDR3 size: 12 residues. The ends lost 6 bases at V and 15 bases at J; junction bases unmatched: 11. CDR3 sequence reads: CSVGLAELSAFF. In DNA, the CDR3 is TGCAGCGTCGGACTAGCGGAGCTATCGGCGTTCTTC.

This clone showed up just a few times. The V gene is TRBV29-1, the J gene TRBJ1-1, with 10 bases fitting TRBD1. Germline trimming cut 6 bases from V and 2 bases from J; bases unmatched to any gene: 6. The CDR3 has 14 residues. Germline lookup yields CDR1 SQVTM and CDR2 ANQGSEA. The CDR3 loop reads CSVAGTGVNTEAFF. The CDR3 region has the DNA TGCAGCGTCGCCGGGACAGGGGTTAACACTGAAGCTTTCTTT.

As regards this clone: An end of the junction differs from the germline gene, which may be a read error. The V call is TRBV30, the J call TRBJ2-5; D uncertain. The CDR3 is 13 residues long. The germline CDR1 and CDR2 sequences are GTSNPN and SVGIG (reference sequence). The CDR3 coding sequence is TGTGCCAGGAGAGGCAGCGACCAAGAGACCCAGTACTTC. As protein: CARRGSDQETQYF.

The gene calls are TRBV7-9 and TRBJ1-1; D remains ambiguous. The CDR3 extends over 14 amino acids. Germline values: CDR1 SEHNR, CDR2 FQNEAQ (reference sequence). V was cut by 5 bases and J by 5 bases, with 15 bases left in between. The DNA of the CDR3 is TGTGCCAGCAGCACCGACCGCTCCGGGACTGAAGCTTTCTTT. Translated, it gives CASSTDRSGTEAFF.

This clone was counted a few times. The chain is built from TRBV28 and TRBJ1-5, with no clear D. The CDR3 is 13 amino acids. Trimming left V 5 bases short and J 1 base short, with 6 bases between. Germline V gene lookup returns CDR1 MDHEN and CDR2 SYDVKM. The CDR3 DNA reads as TGTGCCAGCAGTATCCTGAGCAATCAGCCCCAGCATTTT. Its translation: CASSILSNQPQHF.

The V call is TRBV2, the J call TRBJ2-5, with D possibly being TRBD1 (6 bases). V was clipped by 3 bases and J by 4 bases, with 12 bases between them. The length of the CDR3 is 14 residues. Looked up from germline, CDR1 is SNHLY and CDR2 is FYNNEI. As DNA, the CDR3 is TGTGCCAGCAGTGACCCCAGGGGTAGAGAGACCCAGTACTTC. Amino acids: CASSDPRGRETQYF.

This clone was picked up a small number of times. The J gene is TRBJ2-1, the V gene TRBV9; the D gene is possibly TRBD2 (5 bases). The CDR3 is made up of 13 amino acids. V lost 4 bases to trimming and J lost 5 bases, with 10 bases between them. Germline V gene data show CDR1 as SGDLS and CDR2 as YYNGEE. The CDR3 region is CASSLDWNNEQFF. DNA of the CDR3: TGTGCCAGCAGCCTGGACTGGAACAATGAGCAGTTCTTC.

The rearrangement joins TRBV6-5 to TRBJ2-1; 7 bases match TRBD2. The CDR3 covers 13 residues. The V gene end was trimmed by 2 bases and the J gene end by 9 bases; junction bases not matched to a gene: 4. Germline V gene data show CDR1 as MNHEY and CDR2 as SVGAGI. CDR3 coding DNA: TGTGCCAGCAGTTACGGGGAGGGGAGTGAGCAGTTCTTC. Protein product: CASSYGEGSEQFF.

V usage is TRBV4-3 and J usage is TRBJ1-1, with TRBD1 matching over 7 bases. J was trimmed by 4 bases and V by 1 base; bases with no gene match: 9. CDR3 length: 16 residues. Germline CDR1 LGHNA, CDR2 YSLEER. CDR3 bases: TGCGCCAGCAGCCAAGGGAAGGCCGGGACAGCCACTGAAGCTTTCTTT. Protein: CASSQGKAGTATEAFF.